This entry lists 17 T cell receptor beta chains sequenced from one sample in a study of blood T cell repertoires in COVID-19. Produced via immunoSEQ multiplex PCR; TCRdb's table is partial and in-frame only. The sample lists fewer than 85,000 clones; 70% to 90% were seen once. The sequenced sample consisted of peripheral blood. These receptors came from a woman over 75 with active or convalescent COVID-19.

The chain uses TRBV15 and TRBJ1-4; 8 nucleotides align to TRBD1. The CDR3 consists of 16 residues. V shed 2 bases and J 1 base; nucleotides not matched to a gene: 3. Germline CDR1 LNHNV, CDR2 YYDKDF (reference sequence). The CDR3 DNA reads as TGTGCCACCAGCAGACGAACAGGGGGAACTAATGAAAAACTGTTTTTT. Amino acid sequence: CATSRRTGGTNEKLFF.

This chain links TRBV27 with TRBJ2-7; 7 nucleotides line up with TRBD1. The CDR3 is made up of 16 amino acids. Trimming at V came to 5 bases and at J to 3 bases, leaving 13 bases not matched to a gene. In germline, CDR1 is MNHEY, CDR2 SMNVEV (reference sequence). CDR3 DNA sequence: TGTGCCAGCAGTCGAAGACAGGGCGGCTACAGCTACGAGCAGTACTTC. This sequence encodes CASSRRQGGYSYEQYF.

This chain connects TRBV28 to TRBJ1-5; 9 bases map to TRBD1. This CDR3 spans 15 amino acids. Unmatched junction bases numbered 5, after V lost 3 bases and J lost 5 bases. Germline V lookup: CDR1 MDHEN, CDR2 SYDVKM. CDR3 DNA: TGTGCCAGCAGTTTGGGACAGGGAAGCTATCAGCCCCAGCATTTT. Amino acids: CASSLGQGSYQPQHF. Full variable domain (remainder filled in from reference TRBV28 and TRBJ1-5): DVKVTQSSRYLVKRTGEKVFLECVQDMDHENMFWYRQDPGLGLRLIYFSYDVKMKEKGDIPEGYSVSREKKERFSLILESASTNQTSMYLCASSLGQGSYQPQHFGDGTRLSIL.

This chain connects TRBV19 to TRBJ2-7; 7 positions agree with TRBD2. Germline CDR1 reads LNHDA; CDR2 reads SQIVND (reference sequence). The CDR3 loop spans 15 amino acids. J gave up 3 bases and V 3 bases, and 8 bases lay outside the gene matches. CDR3 protein: CASSMGGVAGYEQYF. The CDR3 region has the DNA TGTGCCAGTAGTATGGGCGGCGTAGCGGGCTACGAGCAGTACTTC.

The V call is TRBV18, the J call TRBJ1-1; 9 bases map to TRBD1. This CDR3 has 14 residues. Germline CDR1 reads KGHSH; CDR2 reads LQKENI. V was pared by 6 bases and J by 3 bases, with 5 bases of the junction left unmatched. The CDR3 reads CASSSGQGDTEAFF. The CDR3 DNA reads TGTGCCAGCTCCTCGGGACAGGGCGACACTGAAGCTTTCTTT.

This chain uses TRBV7-2 with TRBJ1-6, with a tentative D call TRBD1 (6 bases). V dropped 3 bases and J dropped 10 bases, with 13 bases sitting between them. The V gene's germline CDR1 is SGHTA and CDR2 FQGNSA. The CDR3 totals 14 residues. As DNA, the CDR3 is TGTGCCAGCAGCTTCGAGAGGGGGACGTCACCCCTCCACTTT. Encoded protein: CASSFERGTSPLHF.

V and J are TRBV2 and TRBJ1-1; D call uncertain. In germline, CDR1 is SNHLY, CDR2 FYNNEI. Trimming stripped 8 bases from V and 7 bases from J, with 17 bases between. There are 13 residues in the CDR3. The CDR3 DNA reads TGTGCCAGCGCCACCCGGGCCCGGGGTGAAGCTTTCTTT. It yields the protein CASATRARGEAFF.

The chain has TRBV30 and TRBJ1-1, with TRBD1 matching over 8 bases. V lost 0 bases and J lost 4; bases outside the gene matches: 4. This CDR3 is built from 14 residues. CDR1 and CDR2 (germline): GTSNPN, SVGIG (reference sequence). The chain's CDR3 is CAWSVQTGATEAFF. CDR3 nucleotide sequence: TGTGCCTGGAGTGTACAGACAGGGGCCACTGAAGCTTTCTTT.

The V gene is TRBV28, the J gene TRBJ2-3; D is unclear. Trimming cost V 5 bases and J 1 base, with 4 bases left between them. In germline, CDR1 is MDHEN, CDR2 SYDVKM. The CDR3 totals 12 residues. As DNA, the CDR3 is TGTGCCAGCAGTGGAGGCACAGATACGCAGTATTTT. Its protein is CASSGGTDTQYF.

This clone appeared a single time. The chain couples TRBV29-1 to TRBJ1-3; weak D call: TRBD1 (6 bases). Between the trimmed V and J ends, which lost 5 bases and 2 bases, there was a span of 16 bases. The CDR3 contains 15 residues. Germline CDR1 SQVTM, CDR2 ANQGSEA. CDR3 coding DNA: TGCAGCGTTAACGGTGGGGGCGAGACTGGAAACACCATATATTTT. Protein sequence: CSVNGGGETGNTIYF.

This chain uses TRBV4-3 with TRBJ1-5, with 10 bases aligning to TRBD1. Losses at the gene ends were 1 base for V and 7 bases for J; bases not matched to a gene: 4. CDR1 is LGHNA and CDR2 is YSLEER in the germline V gene. This CDR3 contains 15 residues. CDR3 loop: CASSQGTGGFQPQHF. CDR3 in DNA: TGCGCCAGCAGCCAAGGGACAGGGGGGTTCCAGCCCCAGCATTTT.

This chain uses TRBV28 with TRBJ2-7; 15 bases are a match to TRBD2. The CDR3 spans 16 residues. J was trimmed by 4 bases and V by 2 bases; bases with no gene match: 3. Looked up from germline, CDR1 is MDHEN and CDR2 is SYDVKM. The CDR3 protein is CASSLEGLAGGYEQYF. In DNA, the CDR3 is TGTGCCAGCAGTTTAGAAGGACTAGCGGGGGGGTACGAGCAGTACTTC.

This clone was detected only a few times. The chain carries TRBV19 and TRBJ2-5, with TRBD2 matching over 12 bases. The CDR3 has 21 residues. Germline V lookup: CDR1 LNHDA, CDR2 SQIVND (reference sequence). V dropped 3 bases and J dropped 5; count of bases not matched to a gene: 22. The DNA of the CDR3 is TGTGCCAGTAGTATTCTCCCCCGCACGCGGGCCTCGGGACTAGCGGGTGAGACCCAGTACTTC. Residues: CASSILPRTRASGLAGETQYF. The full variable domain, in which reference TRBV19 and TRBJ2-5 provide the parts outside the CDR3, is DGGITQSPKYLFRKEGQNVTLSCEQNLNHDAMYWYRQDPGQGLRLIYYSQIVNDFQKGDIAEGYSVSREKKESFPLTVTSAQKNPTAFYLCASSILPRTRASGLAGETQYFGPGTRLLVL.

The chain couples TRBV27 to TRBJ2-3, with 10 bases that match TRBD2. V dropped 3 bases and J dropped 3; count of bases not matched to a gene: 6. The CDR3 totals 16 residues. CDR1 is MNHEY and CDR2 is SMNVEV in the germline V gene (reference sequence). CDR3 DNA: TGTGCCAGCAGTTTCCTTCTAGCGGGGGCGACAGATACGCAGTATTTT. Its translation: CASSFLLAGATDTQYF.

This clone was counted a single time. DNA for the CDR3: TGTGCCAGTAGTTCTGAAGGGGGCAGGGAGCAGTACTTC. Protein product: CASSSEGGREQYF. V and J are TRBV19 and TRBJ2-7; TRBD1 aligns across 7 bases. The V segment lost 5 bases and the J segment 7 bases; nucleotides outside the gene matches: 8. CDR3 length equals 13 residues. Germline values: CDR1 LNHDA, CDR2 SQIVND (reference sequence).

The J gene is TRBJ2-2, the V gene TRBV28; tentatively, D is TRBD1 (6 bases). Germline CDR1 MDHEN, CDR2 SYDVKM. Trimming removed 6 bases at V and 2 bases at J, with 22 bases between. This CDR3 comprises 18 residues. The CDR3 region has the DNA TGTGCCAGCAGAAGTCTATTGGGCAGGGGACACAACACCGGGGAGCTGTTTTTT. Its translation: CASRSLLGRGHNTGELFF.

The chain has TRBV6-5 and TRBJ1-3; 7 bases fit TRBD1. Germline values: CDR1 MNHEY, CDR2 SVGAGI. Unmatched junction bases numbered 6, after V lost 6 bases and J lost 4 bases. There are 14 residues in the CDR3. The CDR3 region is CASRAQGFGNTIYF. The DNA for the CDR3 is TGTGCCAGCAGGGCACAGGGGTTCGGAAACACCATATATTTT.